This record covers a single T cell receptor (beta chain). A read error may produce the germline difference seen at one junction end. Additional DNA sequences in this sample encode the identical CDR3. This specimen belongs to a study of blood T cell repertoires in COVID-19. Study at large: There were acute and convalescent COVID-19 samples, and they came from the United States, Italy and Spain. The cDNA or gDNA used as material had been derived from T cells, B-cell-depleted T cells, or PBMCs.

Authors' data handling: Estimates of nucleated cell counts were drawn from the amplification of reference gene primers. Some clones are missing from TCRdb's copy, which holds only in-frame ones; the method was immunoSEQ multiplex PCR. V, J and clone size reflect that table, while D and trimming were determined from the DNA. The data show approximately 290,000 clones, 70% to 90% seen once. The Seattle patients, enrolled during active infection, were followed longitudinally. This sequence originates from a human donor with COVID-19, enrolled during active disease. The donor label of this sample is uncertain. Sequenced input: peripheral blood.

CDR3 nucleotide sequence: TGCGCTAGCAGCCGGACAGCGGGAGGACGGGAGACCCAGTACTTC. This sequence encodes CASSRTAGGRETQYF. The chain employs TRBV4-1 and TRBJ2-5, with 9 bases aligning to TRBD2. The CDR3 is made up of 15 amino acids. Germline-derived CDR1 and CDR2 are MGHRA and YSYEKL.